This TCR beta chain was captured in a study of regulatory dendritic cells for organ transplantation. Trimming took off 5 bases at V and 6 bases at J, with 13 bases between the two ends. There are 14 residues in the CDR3. Germline-derived CDR1 and CDR2 are SGHNT and YENEEA. The method was immunoSEQ multiplex PCR; TCRdb's version includes in-frame clones alone and lacks a portion of them. The sample holds some 35,000 clones, 85% to 90% seen once. Turning to this clone: Its target is not known.

Memory T cells were CD45RO+, naive were CD45RA+, sorted by FACS. Study outcomes and limitations: The most alloreactive TCR clonotypes were found in resting memory CD8+ cells. Naive CD4+ and CD8+ repertoires were highly diverse; memory CD8+ was most oligoclonal.

V is TRBV11-3 and J is TRBJ2-2, with D tentatively TRBD1 (5 bases). Sequences were obtained from naive CD4+ T cells from blood. Subset meaning: CD45RA+ naive T cells. This receptor was taken from a human donor in good health. The CDR3: CASSIGHPSGELFF. The CDR3 nucleotides are TGTGCCAGCAGCATAGGACACCCGTCCGGGGAGCTGTTTTTT.